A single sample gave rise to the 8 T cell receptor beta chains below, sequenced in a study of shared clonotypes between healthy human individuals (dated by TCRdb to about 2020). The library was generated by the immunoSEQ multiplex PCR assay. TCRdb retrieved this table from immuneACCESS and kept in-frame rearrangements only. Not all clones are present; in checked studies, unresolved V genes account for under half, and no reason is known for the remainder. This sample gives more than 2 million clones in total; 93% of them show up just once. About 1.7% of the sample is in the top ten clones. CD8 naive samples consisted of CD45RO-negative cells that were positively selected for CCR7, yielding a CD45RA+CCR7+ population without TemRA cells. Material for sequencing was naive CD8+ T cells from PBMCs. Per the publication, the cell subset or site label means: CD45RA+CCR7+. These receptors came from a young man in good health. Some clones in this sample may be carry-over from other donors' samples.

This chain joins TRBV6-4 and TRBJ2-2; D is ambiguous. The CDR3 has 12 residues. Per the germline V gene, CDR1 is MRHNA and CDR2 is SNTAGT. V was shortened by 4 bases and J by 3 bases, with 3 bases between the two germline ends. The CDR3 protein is CASSGYTGELFF. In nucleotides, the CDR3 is TGTGCCAGCAGTGGATACACCGGGGAGCTGTTTTTT.

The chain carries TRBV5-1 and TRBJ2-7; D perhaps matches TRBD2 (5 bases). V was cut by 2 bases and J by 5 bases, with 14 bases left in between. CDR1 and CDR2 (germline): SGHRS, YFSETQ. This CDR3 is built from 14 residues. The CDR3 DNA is TGCGCCAGCAGCTTCGGACCGCCGGGGAACGAGCAGTACTTC. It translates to CASSFGPPGNEQYF.

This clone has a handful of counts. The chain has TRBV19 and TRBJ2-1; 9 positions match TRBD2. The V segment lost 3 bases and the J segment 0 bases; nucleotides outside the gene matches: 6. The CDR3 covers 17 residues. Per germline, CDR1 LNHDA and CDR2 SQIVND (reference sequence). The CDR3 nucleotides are TGTGCCAGTAGTATCGGAGCGGGAGGTTCCTCCTACAATGAGCAGTTCTTC. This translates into CASSIGAGGSSYNEQFF. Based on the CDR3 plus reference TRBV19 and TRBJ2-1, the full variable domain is DGGITQSPKYLFRKEGQNVTLSCEQNLNHDAMYWYRQDPGQGLRLIYYSQIVNDFQKGDIAEGYSVSREKKESFPLTVTSAQKNPTAFYLCASSIGAGGSSYNEQFFGPGTRLTVL.

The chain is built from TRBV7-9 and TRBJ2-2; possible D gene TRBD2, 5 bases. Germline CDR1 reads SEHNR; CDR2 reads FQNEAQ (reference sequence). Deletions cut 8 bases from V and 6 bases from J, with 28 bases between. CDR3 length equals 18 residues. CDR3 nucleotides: TGTGCCAGCCACCCCTCGCCAAGAGCGGAATTTAAAGCCGGGGAGCTGTTTTTT. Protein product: CASHPSPRAEFKAGELFF.

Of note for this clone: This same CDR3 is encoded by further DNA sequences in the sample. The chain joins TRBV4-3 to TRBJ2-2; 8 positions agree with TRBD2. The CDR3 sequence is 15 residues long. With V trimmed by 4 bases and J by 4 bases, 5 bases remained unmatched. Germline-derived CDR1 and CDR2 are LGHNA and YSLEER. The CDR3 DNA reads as TGCGCCAGCAGCCCAGGACTAGCAGGCACCGGGGAGCTGTTTTTT. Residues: CASSPGLAGTGELFF.

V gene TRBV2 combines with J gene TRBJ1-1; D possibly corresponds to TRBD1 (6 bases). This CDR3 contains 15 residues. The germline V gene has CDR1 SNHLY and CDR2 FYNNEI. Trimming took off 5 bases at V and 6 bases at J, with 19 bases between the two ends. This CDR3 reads CASSYPGVEAPEAFF. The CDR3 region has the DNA TGTGCCAGCAGTTACCCAGGGGTGGAGGCTCCTGAAGCTTTCTTT.

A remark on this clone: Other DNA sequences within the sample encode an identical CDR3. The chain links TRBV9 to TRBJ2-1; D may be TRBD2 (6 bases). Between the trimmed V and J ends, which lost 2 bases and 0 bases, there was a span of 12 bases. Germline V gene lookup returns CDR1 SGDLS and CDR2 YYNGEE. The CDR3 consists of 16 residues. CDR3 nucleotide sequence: TGTGCCAGCAGCGTTTACTCCGGGAGCTCCTACAATGAGCAGTTCTTC. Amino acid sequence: CASSVYSGSSYNEQFF.

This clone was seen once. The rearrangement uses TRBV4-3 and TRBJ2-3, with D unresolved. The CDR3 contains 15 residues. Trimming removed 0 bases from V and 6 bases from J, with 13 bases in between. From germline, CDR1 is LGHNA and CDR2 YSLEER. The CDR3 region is CASSQEVGWADTQYF. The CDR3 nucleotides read TGCGCCAGCAGCCAAGAAGTGGGATGGGCGGATACGCAGTATTTT.